These 20 T cell receptor beta chains came from one sample sequenced in a study of shared clonotypes between healthy human individuals. The table came from immunoSEQ multiplex PCR; TCRdb's copy has only in-frame clones and leaves some out. The data contain 2 million to 3 million clones, 93% of them singletons. Source material: naive CD4+ T cells from PBMCs. Subset described: CD45RA+ positively selected. The source of these receptors is a man aged 18 to 30 in good health. Some clones in this sample may be carry-over from other donors' samples.

Worth noting for this clone: The same CDR3 also results from other DNA sequences found in this sample. Here the CDR3 DNA reads TGCGCCAGCAGCTTGGACAGCCTAAACACTGAAGCTTTCTTT. It is translated as CASSLDSLNTEAFF. The rearrangement links TRBV5-1 to TRBJ1-1; D remains unclear. With 0 bases removed from V and 2 bases from J, the gap between germline ends came to 8 bases. CDR3 length equals 14 residues. Germline CDR1 and CDR2: SGHRS and YFSETQ.

Regarding this clone: A junction boundary mismatches the germline segment, possibly from a read error. The chain is built from TRBV27 and TRBJ1-5, with D tentatively TRBD1 (5 bases). The germline CDR1 and CDR2 sequences are MNHEY and SMNVEV (reference sequence). The CDR3 is 14 residues long. CDR3 sequence (DNA): TGTGGCAGCGGGGGAGCAGGGTCGGGTCAGCCCCAGCATTTT. Protein sequence: CGSGGAGSGQPQHF.

This chain joins TRBV19 and TRBJ2-7; D might be TRBD1 (6 bases). The CDR3 runs 14 residues. From germline, CDR1 is LNHDA and CDR2 SQIVND (reference sequence). The V gene lost 5 bases and the J gene lost 4 bases, with 15 bases spanning the gap. The CDR3 region is CASSPPDRVYEQYF. The CDR3 DNA reads TGTGCCAGTAGTCCCCCGGACAGAGTATACGAGCAGTACTTC.

This clone came up once. V is TRBV5-1 and J is TRBJ2-1; tentative D call: TRBD1 (5 bases). V lost 4 bases to trimming and J lost 1 base, with 12 bases between them. CDR1 SGHRS and CDR2 YFSETQ come from the germline V gene. The length of the CDR3 is 15 residues. This CDR3 is CASSPQGRSYNEQFF. In DNA, the CDR3 is TGCGCCAGCAGCCCTCAGGGTAGGTCCTACAATGAGCAGTTCTTC. The full variable domain, with the rest looked up from reference TRBV5-1 and TRBJ2-1, is KAGVTQTPRYLIKTRGQQVTLSCSPISGHRSVSWYQQTPGQGLQFLFEYFSETQRNKGNFPGRFSGRQFSNSRSEMNVSTLELGDSALYLCASSPQGRSYNEQFFGPGTRLTVL.

The gene calls are TRBV5-4 and TRBJ1-1; 8 bases match TRBD1. Germline V gives CDR1 SGHNT, CDR2 YYREEE (reference sequence). This CDR3 region has 13 residues. The junction had 11 bases not matched to a gene; V was cut back by 6 bases and J by 10 bases. The CDR3 here is CASTSDRVYGAFF. The CDR3 DNA reads as TGTGCCAGCACCTCGGACAGGGTGTACGGAGCTTTCTTT.

The chain employs TRBV13 and TRBJ2-6; D assignment may be TRBD1 or TRBD2 (5 bases each). V gave up 5 bases and J gave up 0 bases, with 11 bases separating them. The CDR3 is made up of 16 amino acids. Germline lookup yields CDR1 PRHDT and CDR2 FYEKMQ (reference sequence). CDR3 coding DNA: TGTGCCAGCAGCACAACCGGGACCTCTGGGGCCAACGTCCTGACTTTC. It codes for CASSTTGTSGANVLTF.

The rearrangement links TRBV7-3 to TRBJ2-2; D gene ambiguous. Trimming removed 5 bases from V and 3 bases from J, with 4 bases in between. The CDR3 runs 12 residues. In germline, CDR1 is SGHTA, CDR2 FQGTGA. As DNA, the CDR3 is TGTGCCAGCAGCGTATACACCGGGGAGCTGTTTTTT. Translation gives CASSVYTGELFF.

The V call is TRBV28, the J call TRBJ2-3, with D hard to call. This CDR3 has 15 residues. V was cut by 6 bases and J by 2 bases, with 15 bases left in between. CDR1 MDHEN and CDR2 SYDVKM come from the germline V gene. The CDR3 loop reads CASSRRLMNTDTQYF. The CDR3 nucleotides are TGTGCCAGCAGCCGACGGTTGATGAACACAGATACGCAGTATTTT. The variable domain in full, with the rest retrieved from reference TRBV28 and TRBJ2-3, is DVKVTQSSRYLVKRTGEKVFLECVQDMDHENMFWYRQDPGLGLRLIYFSYDVKMKEKGDIPEGYSVSREKKERFSLILESASTNQTSMYLCASSRRLMNTDTQYFGPGTRLTVL.

V is TRBV7-3 and J is TRBJ2-1; D perhaps matches TRBD2 (6 bases). Germline V gene sequence: CDR1 SGHTA, CDR2 FQGTGA. The CDR3 has 15 amino acids. V lost 5 bases and J lost 3, with 14 bases in between. CDR3 nucleotides: TGTGCCAGCAGCCGTACGGGAGATGGCTACAATGAGCAGTTCTTC. Its translation: CASSRTGDGYNEQFF.

The chain recombines TRBV6-5 with TRBJ2-1; D is unresolved. Germline-derived CDR1 and CDR2 are MNHEY and SVGAGI. This CDR3 region has 15 residues. V lost 10 bases and J 5 bases, leaving 21 bases between the germline ends. Here the CDR3 DNA reads TGTGCCACCATGGGGTACGTCGGCCGAGACAATGAGCAGTTCTTC. Its translation: CATMGYVGRDNEQFF.

This clone was picked up one time. The chain combines TRBV6-4 with TRBJ2-3; D uncertain. With 9 bases removed from V and 2 bases from J, the gap between germline ends came to 15 bases. The CDR3 has 14 residues. Germline lookup yields CDR1 MRHNA and CDR2 SNTAGT. Here the CDR3 DNA reads TGTGCCAGGCGTAGGACCCCCCTCACAGATACGCAGTATTTT. Translation: CARRRTPLTDTQYF.

V gene TRBV4-2 combines with J gene TRBJ1-1, with D perhaps matching TRBD1 (6 bases). Trimming shortened V by 0 bases and J by 1 base, and 12 bases separated the two germline ends. CDR1 is LGHNA, CDR2 YNFKEQ, per germline. The length of the CDR3 is 16 residues. Here the CDR3 reads CASSQDWRQENTEAFF. CDR3 sequence (DNA): TGTGCCAGCAGCCAAGACTGGAGACAGGAGAACACTGAAGCTTTCTTT.

V usage is TRBV18 and J usage is TRBJ2-1; 7 bases are shared with TRBD2. The CDR3 loop spans 13 amino acids. CDR1 KGHSH and CDR2 LQKENI come from the germline V gene. The V and J ends lost 3 bases and 8 bases, in that order; junction bases with no gene match: 4. Here the CDR3 reads CASSPRAGDEQFF. The CDR3 region has the DNA TGTGCCAGCTCACCCAGGGCGGGAGATGAGCAGTTCTTC.

The chain combines TRBV7-2 with TRBJ2-7; possible D gene TRBD1, 5 bases. The V gene lost 3 bases and the J gene lost 0 bases, with 12 bases spanning the gap. CDR1 is SGHTA, CDR2 FQGNSA, per germline. This CDR3 contains 15 residues. The CDR3 loop is CASSFTGFSSYEQYF. CDR3 in DNA: TGTGCCAGCAGCTTTACAGGTTTCAGCTCCTACGAGCAGTACTTC.

V and J are TRBV29-1 and TRBJ2-3, with TRBD2 matching over 7 bases. Trimming at V came to 4 bases and at J to 0 bases, leaving 10 bases not matched to a gene. The CDR3 is made up of 16 amino acids. Germline V gives CDR1 SQVTM, CDR2 ANQGSEA. The DNA for the CDR3 is TGCAGCGTTGGAAGACTAGCAGATAAAAGCACAGATACGCAGTATTTT. As protein: CSVGRLADKSTDTQYF.

The J gene is TRBJ2-5, the V gene TRBV28, with D maybe TRBD2 (5 bases). V dropped 7 bases and J dropped 5 bases, with 11 bases sitting between them. There are 12 residues in the CDR3. The V gene's germline CDR1 is MDHEN and CDR2 SYDVKM. The DNA for the CDR3 is TGTGCCAGCATCTCTAGAGGGGAGACCCAGTACTTC. The encoded protein is CASISRGETQYF.

The chain recombines TRBV28 with TRBJ2-7; weak D call: TRBD1 (5 bases). From germline, CDR1 is MDHEN and CDR2 SYDVKM. V lost 5 bases and J lost 3, with 11 bases in between. This CDR3 region has 13 residues. CDR3 bases: TGTGCCAGCAGTCCTCGACAGTTCTACGAGCAGTACTTC. Translation gives CASSPRQFYEQYF.

Comments on this clone: Other DNA sequences in this specimen translate into the identical CDR3. This chain joins TRBV6-1 and TRBJ2-7; TRBD2 aligns across 8 bases. This CDR3 has 14 residues. J gave up 0 bases and V 6 bases, and 4 bases lay outside the gene matches. CDR1 is MNHNS, CDR2 SASEGT, per germline. The CDR3, as DNA: TGTGCCAGCAGCCTAGCGGGTGGCTCCTACGAGCAGTACTTC. Its protein is CASSLAGGSYEQYF.

V is TRBV18 and J is TRBJ2-7, with D perhaps TRBD2 (7 bases). The CDR3 has 15 amino acids. Germline lookup yields CDR1 KGHSH and CDR2 LQKENI. V was cut by 6 bases and J by 7 bases, with 22 bases left in between. CDR3 residues: CASSSISAGAREQYF. The DNA of the CDR3 is TGTGCCAGCTCTTCAATTTCCGCGGGGGCGAGGGAGCAGTACTTC. The entire variable domain, with the rest obtained from reference TRBV18 and TRBJ2-7, is as follows: NAGVMQNPRHLVRRRGQEARLRCSPMKGHSHVYWYRQLPEEGLKFMVYLQKENIIDESGMPKERFSAEFPKEGPSILRIQQVVRGDSAAYFCASSSISAGAREQYFGPGTRLTVT.

The chain couples TRBV25-1 to TRBJ1-1; D is undetermined. The CDR3 is made up of 12 amino acids. With 1 base removed from V and 10 bases from J, the gap between germline ends came to 10 bases. The V gene's germline CDR1 is MGHDK and CDR2 SYGVNS. The chain's CDR3 is CASSEFDRVAFF. The CDR3 region has the DNA TGTGCCAGCAGTGAATTTGACCGGGTAGCTTTCTTT.